These 13 T cell receptor beta chains came from one sample sequenced in a study of cytotoxic CD8 clonotypes in ibrutinib-treated CLL. Repertoires were generated with immunoSEQ multiplex PCR, while TCRdb's copy carries only in-frame clones and drops some. The sample lists 150,000 or so clones; roughly 80% were seen once. Sample: PBMCs, taken after 12 months of ibrutinib treatment. The receptors were sampled from a human donor with chronic lymphocytic leukemia.

The V call is TRBV5-1, the J call TRBJ1-3, with D possibly being TRBD1 (5 bases). CDR3 length: 15 amino acids. Germline V lookup: CDR1 SGHRS, CDR2 YFSETQ. Trimming stripped 4 bases from V and 2 bases from J, with 13 bases between. The CDR3 is CASSLGGGAGNTIYF. CDR3 nucleotides: TGCGCCAGCAGCCTAGGTGGGGGGGCTGGAAACACCATATATTTT.

The chain employs TRBV6-5 and TRBJ2-7; D is unresolved. V was pared by 2 bases and J by 7 bases, with 12 bases between. The length of the CDR3 is 13 residues. Germline V lookup: CDR1 MNHEY, CDR2 SVGAGI. The CDR3 spells CASSYPGLGEQYF. For the CDR3, the DNA is TGTGCCAGCAGTTACCCGGGTTTGGGGGAGCAGTACTTC.

The V gene is TRBV6-1, the J gene TRBJ2-2; 9 nucleotides agree with TRBD1. CDR1 is MNHNS and CDR2 is SASEGT in the germline V gene. This CDR3 region has 15 residues. J gave up 5 bases and V 6 bases, and 7 bases lay outside the gene matches. The CDR3 is CASRTGGAGTGELFF. The CDR3 nucleotides are TGTGCCAGCAGGACAGGGGGGGCAGGGACCGGGGAGCTGTTTTTT.

The gene calls are TRBV30 and TRBJ1-3; unclear D gene. Germline lookup yields CDR1 GTSNPN and CDR2 SVGIG (reference sequence). The CDR3 runs 15 residues. Trimming removed 0 bases at V and 0 bases at J, with 9 bases between. CDR3 bases: TGTGCCTGGAGTGTCGCCATCGACTCTGGAAACACCATATATTTT. Translating gives CAWSVAIDSGNTIYF.

The chain couples TRBV28 to TRBJ2-5, with 8 bases that match TRBD1. The CDR3 is 16 residues long. With 4 bases clipped from V and 5 bases from J, the junction kept 12 bases outside the gene matches. Germline lookup yields CDR1 MDHEN and CDR2 SYDVKM. The CDR3 DNA follows: TGTGCCAGCAGTTCCCATCAGGGGGCTGGAGGGGAGACCCAGTACTTC. Protein sequence: CASSSHQGAGGETQYF.

This clone was seen a single time. The chain carries TRBV29-1 and TRBJ2-7; D tentatively fits TRBD1 or TRBD2 (5 bases each). Per the germline V gene, CDR1 is SQVTM and CDR2 is ANQGSEA. The CDR3 consists of 13 residues. With 6 bases removed from V and 3 bases from J, the gap between germline ends came to 15 bases. CDR3 sequence: CSVLGEGIYEQYF. The CDR3 nucleotides read TGCAGCGTATTGGGGGAAGGGATCTACGAGCAGTACTTC.

The chain recombines TRBV4-3 with TRBJ2-3; TRBD1 or TRBD2 may be the D gene (5 bases each). CDR1 and CDR2 (germline): LGHNA, YSLEER. The CDR3 has 16 amino acids. V was shortened by 4 bases and J by 1 base, with 15 bases between the two germline ends. The CDR3 protein is CASSPLGAGGTDTQYF. Here the CDR3 DNA reads TGCGCCAGCAGCCCCCTAGGGGCGGGTGGCACAGATACGCAGTATTTT.

V and J are TRBV28 and TRBJ2-7; 7 bases align to TRBD1. CDR3 length equals 15 residues. Germline V gene data show CDR1 as MDHEN and CDR2 as SYDVKM. V dropped 6 bases and J dropped 0; count of bases not matched to a gene: 8. The CDR3: CASSTQGTSSYEQYF. CDR3 bases: TGTGCCAGCAGCACACAGGGGACGAGCTCCTACGAGCAGTACTTC. Using reference TRBV28 and TRBJ2-7 for the parts outside the CDR3, the full variable domain is DVKVTQSSRYLVKRTGEKVFLECVQDMDHENMFWYRQDPGLGLRLIYFSYDVKMKEKGDIPEGYSVSREKKERFSLILESASTNQTSMYLCASSTQGTSSYEQYFGPGTRLTVT.

V usage is TRBV18 and J usage is TRBJ2-7; no reliable D call. Germline-derived CDR1 and CDR2 are KGHSH and LQKENI. V was shortened by 2 bases and J by 1 base, with 15 bases between the two germline ends. CDR3 length equals 16 residues. Here the CDR3 reads CASSPKGPPESYEQYF. As DNA, the CDR3 is TGTGCCAGCTCACCAAAGGGCCCTCCGGAGTCCTACGAGCAGTACTTC.

This chain joins TRBV18 and TRBJ1-1, with D perhaps TRBD1 (5 bases). Germline CDR1 reads KGHSH; CDR2 reads LQKENI. V lost 3 bases and J lost 3, with 11 bases in between. This CDR3 has 14 amino acids. For the CDR3, the DNA is TGTGCCAGCTCACCCGAGGGGATTTACACTGAAGCTTTCTTT. Translated: CASSPEGIYTEAFF.

This clone was counted a single time. The chain uses TRBV18 and TRBJ2-7; D call uncertain. Germline V gene sequence: CDR1 KGHSH, CDR2 LQKENI. The V and J ends lost 2 bases and 0 bases respectively, with 5 bases between them. The CDR3 spans 13 residues. CDR3 in amino acids: CASSPSDSYEQYF. DNA for the CDR3: TGTGCCAGCTCACCATCGGACTCCTACGAGCAGTACTTC.

The V gene is TRBV27, the J gene TRBJ2-5; weak D call: TRBD2 (5 bases). This CDR3 spans 15 amino acids. Trimming cost V 0 bases and J 5 bases, with 13 bases left between them. Germline V gene lookup returns CDR1 MNHEY and CDR2 SMNVEV (reference sequence). Here the CDR3 reads CASSLSSGVEETQYF. The CDR3 nucleotides are TGTGCCAGCAGTTTATCTTCCGGGGTTGAGGAGACCCAGTACTTC.

This chain joins TRBV4-1 and TRBJ2-4, with a possible D match to TRBD1 (6 bases). Germline V gene sequence: CDR1 MGHRA, CDR2 YSYEKL. The germline V and J ends were trimmed by 0 bases and 4 bases, with 7 bases remaining between them. The CDR3 runs to 14 residues. The CDR3 sequence: CASSQEDRKNIQYF. As DNA, the CDR3 is TGCGCCAGCAGCCAAGAGGACAGAAAAAACATTCAGTACTTC.